This TCR beta chain derives from a study of neurological immune-mediated disorders. Of note for this clonotype: At one of its ends the junction is not consistent with the germline gene, which may arise from a read error.

5'RACE generated cDNA with 10-nucleotide random UMIs. TCRdb re-called the 5' RACE reads through MiXCR, storing one row per CDR3 protein. Found here are 71,000 or so distinct CDR3 sequences, roughly 15% of them singletons; the top ten hold roughly 4.5%. As to time point: longitudinal time-point 1 (baseline). The CDR3 runs 15 residues. The V gene's germline CDR1 is SGHRS and CDR2 YFSETQ. The chain uses TRBV5-1 and TRBJ1-6; 9 nucleotides align to TRBD1. This clonotype was obtained from a female donor with HTLV-1-associated myelopathy (HAM/TSP). Source material: PBMCs. The DNA of the CDR3 is TGCGCCAGCAGATTGGACAGGGGTAGTAATTCACCCCTCCACTTT. Translating it yields CASRLDRGSNSPLHF. Full variable domain (missing parts from reference TRBV5-1 and TRBJ1-6): KAGVTQTPRYLIKTRGQQVTLSCSPISGHRSVSWYQQTPGQGLQFLFEYFSETQRNKGNFPGRFSGRQFSNSRSEMNVSTLELGDSALYLCASRLDRGSNSPLHFGNGTRLTVT.